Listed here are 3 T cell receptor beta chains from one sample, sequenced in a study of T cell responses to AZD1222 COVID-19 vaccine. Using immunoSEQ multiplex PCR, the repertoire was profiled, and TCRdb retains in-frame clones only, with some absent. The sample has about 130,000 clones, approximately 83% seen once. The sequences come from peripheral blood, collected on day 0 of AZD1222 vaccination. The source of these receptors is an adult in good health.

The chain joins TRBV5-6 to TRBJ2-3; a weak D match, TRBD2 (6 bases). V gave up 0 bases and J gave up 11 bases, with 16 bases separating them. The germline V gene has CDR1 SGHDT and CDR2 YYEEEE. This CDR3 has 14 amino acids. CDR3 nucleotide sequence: TGTGCCAGCAGCTTGGTAGCGGCACAGGTCGTGCAGTATTTT. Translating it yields CASSLVAAQVVQYF.

CDR3 sequence (DNA): TGCAGCGTTGAGAGATCCTGGGGCGGCACTGAAGCTTTCTTT. The encoded protein is CSVERSWGGTEAFF. This rearrangement joins TRBV29-1 to TRBJ1-1; D is perhaps TRBD1 (5 bases). The CDR3 loop spans 14 amino acids. Between the trimmed V and J ends, which lost 3 bases and 4 bases, there was a span of 15 bases. Germline V lookup: CDR1 SQVTM, CDR2 ANQGSEA. The full variable domain, completed using reference TRBV29-1 and TRBJ1-1, is SAVISQKPSRDICQRGTSLTIQCQVDSQVTMMFWYRQQPGQSLTLIATANQGSEATYESGFVIDKFPISRPNLTFSTLTVSNMSPEDSSIYLCSVERSWGGTEAFFGQGTRLTVV.

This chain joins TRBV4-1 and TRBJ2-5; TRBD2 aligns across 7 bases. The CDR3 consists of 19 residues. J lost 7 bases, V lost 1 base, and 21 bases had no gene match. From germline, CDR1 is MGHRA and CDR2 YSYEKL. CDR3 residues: CASSQVAPPTSAQEGTQYF. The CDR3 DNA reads TGCGCCAGCAGCCAAGTGGCCCCCCCTACTAGCGCCCAAGAGGGGACCCAGTACTTC.